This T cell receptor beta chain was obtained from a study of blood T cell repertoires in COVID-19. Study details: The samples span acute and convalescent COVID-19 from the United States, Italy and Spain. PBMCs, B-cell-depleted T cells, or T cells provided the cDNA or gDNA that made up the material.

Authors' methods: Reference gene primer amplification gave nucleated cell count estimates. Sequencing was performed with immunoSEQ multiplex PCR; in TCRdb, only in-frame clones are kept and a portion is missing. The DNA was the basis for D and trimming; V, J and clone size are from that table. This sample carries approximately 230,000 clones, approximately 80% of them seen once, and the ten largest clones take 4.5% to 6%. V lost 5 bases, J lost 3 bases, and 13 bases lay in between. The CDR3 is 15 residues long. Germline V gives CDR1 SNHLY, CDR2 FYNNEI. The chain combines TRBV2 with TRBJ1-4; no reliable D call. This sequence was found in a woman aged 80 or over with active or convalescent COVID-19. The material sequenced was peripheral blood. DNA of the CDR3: TGTGCCAGCAGTCGTCCGGGTTTCCCTAATGAAAAACTGTTTTTT. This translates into CASSRPGFPNEKLFF.